This TCR beta chain was obtained from a study of blood T cell repertoires in COVID-19 (dated by TCRdb to 2020 to 2022). Study-level background: Samples covering the acute and convalescent phases of COVID-19 were provided by collaborators in the United States, Italy and Spain. The material from the prospective study consisted of cDNA or gDNA derived from T cells, B-cell-depleted T cells, or PBMCs. Deeply sampled blood TCRbeta repertoires from subjects exposed to, actively infected with, or recovered from COVID-19 were included in the dataset. A freely available public database, intended as a resource for researchers studying the immune response to SARS-CoV-2, is where the repertoires were released. The samples were drawn from two sources: the first 160 participants of the ongoing ImmuneRACE study, and 950 to 1,500 subjects contributed by 6 global collaborators. Nearly every sample came with metadata listing a de-identified subject ID, COVID-19 status, age in years and sex. Where available, HLA class I and class II types were obtained from metadata supplied by the sample provider rather than from assay-based typing. On the study overall, not on this receptor specifically: Clinical and demographic metadata were provided uncurated, with the amount varying by source and participant.

Whole blood was collected in K2EDTA tubes by collaborating institutions according to the institutions' own protocols. For TCRbeta analysis, collaborators shipped samples in one of three forms: frozen whole blood, isolated PBMCs, or DNA extracted from either of those sample types. TCRbeta CDR3 regions were amplified from genomic DNA using the immunoSEQ Assay, a bias-controlled multiplex PCR. In the original analysis: The number of nucleated cells in each sample was estimated from the amplification of reference gene primers within the assay. To quantify the absolute abundance of each unique TCRbeta CDR3 rearrangement, sequence reads were collapsed and filtered. For each sample, productive Simpson clonality was calculated by taking the square root of Simpson's diversity index across productive rearrangements. TCRdb retrieved this table from immuneACCESS and kept in-frame rearrangements only. Not all clones are present; in checked studies, unresolved V genes account for under half, and no reason is known for the remainder. V and J calls and clone size are those listed in that table; D and trimming were worked out from the DNA. The sample table lists 180,000 or so clones, 75% to 80% of them with a count of one. The ten largest make up 8.5% to 10% of the sample.

A distance of 10 bases separates the germline ends of V and J, which lose 4 bases and 1 base respectively. The cysteine opens and the phenylalanine closes a CDR3 of 14 amino acids. The read is trimmed to its CDR3 DNA, 42 bases read in frame from base 1. CDR1 and CDR2 (SGHTA, FQGNSA) derive from the germline V gene. Notes on this clone: Its antigen is still unknown. The input lacks base qualities; no much larger clone sits a single base away.

Sequenced input: peripheral blood. This chain joins TRBV7-2 to TRBJ2-5, and TRBD1 may be the D gene, going by 5 matching bases. This TCR derives from a woman aged 45-60 years with active or convalescent COVID-19. The CDR3 here reads CASSSRVGQETQYF. At the DNA level, the sequence is TGTGCCAGCAGCTCCAGGGTCGGCCAAGAGACCCAGTACTTC.